One T cell receptor beta chain is described in this entry. This entry is derived from a study of cytomegalovirus exposure and HLA in healthy donors. The CDR3 sequence is 15 residues long. In germline, CDR1 is MNHNY, CDR2 SVGAGI (reference sequence). With V trimmed by 6 bases and J by 5 bases, 11 bases remained unmatched. Assay: immunoSEQ multiplex PCR; the TCRdb copy retains only in-frame clones and omits some. The sample has about 74,000 clones; 94% are singletons. The chain combines TRBV6-6 with TRBJ2-3; 7 bases match TRBD2. Sequenced input: PBMCs. The TCR was taken from a man younger than 35 in good health and CMV-seropositive. CDR3 in DNA: TGTGCCAGCAGGATGGGACTAAACCTCGGAGATACGCAGTATTTT. This codes for CASRMGLNLGDTQYF.